This T cell receptor beta chain was retrieved from a study of pediatric ulcerative colitis. Rectal tissue came from one to two pinch biopsies taken at colonoscopy. Ulcerative colitis patients received no immunosuppressive medication before the diagnostic colonoscopy. Study outcomes and limitations: Clonal expansions reduced rectal repertoire diversity in acute severe colitis.

This CDR3 region has 15 residues. As for this clone: Its antigen is unidentified. Compared with germline, one end of the junction differs, possibly owing to a read error.

Using immunoSEQ multiplex PCR, the repertoire was profiled, and TCRdb retains in-frame clones only, with some absent. The sample shows tens of thousands of clones, about 75% of them seen only once. Sequenced material: gut tissue. The clonotype originates from a boy aged 5-17 years with severe ulcerative colitis. This chain connects TRBV5-7 to TRBJ2-2; 10 positions agree with TRBD1. TRBV5-7 is sorted into the ORF group, with uncertain function. The CDR3 nucleotides are TGTGCTAGCACCCGGGACAGGGGTAACACCGGGGAGCTGTTTTTT. Translating it yields CASTRDRGNTGELFF.